This T cell receptor beta chain appears in the sequencing data of a study of T cells in Graves' hyperthyroidism and ophthalmopathy. The study, taken as a whole, reports: Stable hyperthyroidism was told apart from ophthalmopathy by a model built on 13 V-J features.

The germline V gene has CDR1 MDHEN and CDR2 SYDVKM. The CDR3 loop spans 14 amino acids. Trimming took 6 bases from V and 2 from J, leaving 12 bases between them. Lactation, pregnancy, other autoimmune disease or uncontrolled infection led to exclusion of patients. The CDR3 regions of TCR beta were amplified from RNA transcripts. The TCR CDR3 was amplified in a first-round RT-PCR using the HTBI primer set. TCRdb ran MiXCR on the multiplex PCR reads and lists one entry per CDR3 protein. The profile shows 200,000 to 250,000 distinct CDR3 sequences, over 15% of them singletons. This clonotype was observed many times. Antigen: not known.

The sequencing input was blood. This TCR was recovered from a woman younger than 30 with Graves' ophthalmopathy. This chain uses TRBV28 with TRBJ2-3; the D gene is possibly TRBD1 (6 bases). The DNA for the CDR3 is TGTGCCAGCAGACAGGGACCATACACAGATACGCAGTATTTT. Its protein is CASRQGPYTDTQYF.